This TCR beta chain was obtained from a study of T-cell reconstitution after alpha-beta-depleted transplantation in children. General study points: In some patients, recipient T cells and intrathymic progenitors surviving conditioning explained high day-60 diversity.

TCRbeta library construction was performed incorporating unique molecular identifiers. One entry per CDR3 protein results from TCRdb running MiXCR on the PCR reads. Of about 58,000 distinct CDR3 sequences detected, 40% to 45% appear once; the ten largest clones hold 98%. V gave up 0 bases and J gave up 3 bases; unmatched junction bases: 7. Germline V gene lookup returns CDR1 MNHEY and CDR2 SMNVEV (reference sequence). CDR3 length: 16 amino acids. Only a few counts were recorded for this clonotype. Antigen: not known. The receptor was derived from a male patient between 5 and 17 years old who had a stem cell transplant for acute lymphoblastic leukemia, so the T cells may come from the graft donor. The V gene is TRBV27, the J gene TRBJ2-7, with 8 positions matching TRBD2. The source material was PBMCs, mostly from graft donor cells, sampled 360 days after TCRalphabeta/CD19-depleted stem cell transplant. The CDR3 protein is CASSLSQAGVDYEQYF. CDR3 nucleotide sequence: TGTGCCAGCAGTTTATCCCAAGCGGGAGTGGACTACGAGCAGTACTTC.